Listed here is a single T cell receptor (beta chain). Source study methods: Reference gene primer amplification gave estimated nucleated cell counts. Here immunoSEQ multiplex PCR was the method, and the copy in TCRdb shows in-frame clones only, minus some. D and trimming come from the DNA, and the V and J calls and clone size come from that table. The sample holds around 38,000 clones, roughly 87% seen once. The data are from a study of blood T cell repertoires in COVID-19. The TCR was taken from a man in his fifties or sixties with COVID-19, enrolled during active disease. Sequenced sample: peripheral blood.

DNA for the CDR3: TGTGCCAGCAGCCTGACTGTCACGGGGTTGCAGTACTTC. Translation gives CASSLTVTGLQYF. The rearrangement joins TRBV7-2 to TRBJ2-7, with D possibly being TRBD2 (5 bases). CDR3 length equals 13 residues. The V and J ends lost 5 bases and 9 bases respectively, with 17 bases between them. From germline, CDR1 is SGHTA and CDR2 FQGNSA.